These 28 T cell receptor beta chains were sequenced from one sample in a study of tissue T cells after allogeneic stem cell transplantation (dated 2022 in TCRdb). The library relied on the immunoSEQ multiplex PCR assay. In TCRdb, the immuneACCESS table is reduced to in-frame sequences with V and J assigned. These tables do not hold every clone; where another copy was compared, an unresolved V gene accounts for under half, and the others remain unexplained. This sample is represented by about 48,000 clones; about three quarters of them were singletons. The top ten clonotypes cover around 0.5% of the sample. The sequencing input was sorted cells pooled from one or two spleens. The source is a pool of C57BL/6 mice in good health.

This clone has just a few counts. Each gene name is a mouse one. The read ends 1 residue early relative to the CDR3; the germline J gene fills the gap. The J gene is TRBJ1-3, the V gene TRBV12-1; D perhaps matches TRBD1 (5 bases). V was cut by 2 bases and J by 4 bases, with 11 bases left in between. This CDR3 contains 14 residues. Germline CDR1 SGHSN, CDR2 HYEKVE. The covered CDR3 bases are TGTGCCAGCTCTCCCCGAGGGGTGGGAAATACGCTCTAT. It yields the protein CASSPRGVGNTLY. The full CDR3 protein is CASSPRGVGNTLYF.

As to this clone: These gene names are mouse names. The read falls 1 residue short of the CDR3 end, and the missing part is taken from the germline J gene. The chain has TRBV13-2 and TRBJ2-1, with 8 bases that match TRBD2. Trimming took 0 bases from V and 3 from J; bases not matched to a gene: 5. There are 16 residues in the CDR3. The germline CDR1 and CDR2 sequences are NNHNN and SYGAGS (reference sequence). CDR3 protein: CASGDALTGGYAEQFF. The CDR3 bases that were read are TGTGCCAGCGGTGATGCACTTACTGGGGGCTATGCTGAGCAGTTC.

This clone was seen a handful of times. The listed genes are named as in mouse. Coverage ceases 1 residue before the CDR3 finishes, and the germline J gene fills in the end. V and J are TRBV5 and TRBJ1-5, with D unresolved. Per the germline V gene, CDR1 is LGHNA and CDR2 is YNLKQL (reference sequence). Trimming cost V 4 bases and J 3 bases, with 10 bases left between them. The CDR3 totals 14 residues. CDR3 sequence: CASSPRTANQAPLF. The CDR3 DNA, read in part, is TGTGCCAGCAGCCCCCGAACTGCCAACCAGGCTCCGCTT.

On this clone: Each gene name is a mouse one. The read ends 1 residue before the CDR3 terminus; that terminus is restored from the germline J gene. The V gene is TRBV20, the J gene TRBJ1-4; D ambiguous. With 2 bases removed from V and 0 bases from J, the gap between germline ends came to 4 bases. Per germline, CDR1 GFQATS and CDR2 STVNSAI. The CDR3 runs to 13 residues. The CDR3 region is CGARPVSNERLFF. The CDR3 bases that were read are TGTGGTGCTAGGCCAGTTTCCAACGAAAGATTATTT.

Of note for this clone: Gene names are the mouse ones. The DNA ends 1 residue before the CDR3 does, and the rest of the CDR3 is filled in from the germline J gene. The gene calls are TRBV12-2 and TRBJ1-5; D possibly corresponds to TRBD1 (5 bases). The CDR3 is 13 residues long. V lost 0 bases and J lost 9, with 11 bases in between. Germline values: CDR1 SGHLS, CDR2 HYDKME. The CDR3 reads CASSLGGIRAPLF. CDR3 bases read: TGTGCCAGCTCTCTCGGGGGGATCCGGGCTCCGCTT.

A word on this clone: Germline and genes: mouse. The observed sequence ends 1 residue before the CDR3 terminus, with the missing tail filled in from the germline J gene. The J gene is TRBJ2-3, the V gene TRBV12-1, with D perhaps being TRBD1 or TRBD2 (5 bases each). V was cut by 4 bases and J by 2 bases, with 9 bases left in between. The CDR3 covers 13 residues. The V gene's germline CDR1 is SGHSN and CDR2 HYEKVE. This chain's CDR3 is CASSWDPAETLYF. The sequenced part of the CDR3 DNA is TGTGCCAGCTCGTGGGACCCTGCAGAAACGCTGTAT.

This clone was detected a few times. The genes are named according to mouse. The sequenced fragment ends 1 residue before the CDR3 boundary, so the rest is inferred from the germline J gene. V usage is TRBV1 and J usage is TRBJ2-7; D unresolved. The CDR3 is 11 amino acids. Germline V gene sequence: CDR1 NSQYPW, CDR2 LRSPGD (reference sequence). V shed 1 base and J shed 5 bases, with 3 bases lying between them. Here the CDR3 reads CTCSAGNEQYF. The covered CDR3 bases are TGCACCTGCAGTGCAGGGAATGAACAGTAC.

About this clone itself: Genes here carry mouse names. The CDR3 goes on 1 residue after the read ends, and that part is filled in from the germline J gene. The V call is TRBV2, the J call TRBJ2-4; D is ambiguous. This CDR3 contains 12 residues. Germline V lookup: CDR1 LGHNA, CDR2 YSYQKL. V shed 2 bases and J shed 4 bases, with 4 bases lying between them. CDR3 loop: CASSQLENTLYF. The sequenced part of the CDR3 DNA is TGTGCCAGCAGCCAATTAGAAAACACCTTGTAC.

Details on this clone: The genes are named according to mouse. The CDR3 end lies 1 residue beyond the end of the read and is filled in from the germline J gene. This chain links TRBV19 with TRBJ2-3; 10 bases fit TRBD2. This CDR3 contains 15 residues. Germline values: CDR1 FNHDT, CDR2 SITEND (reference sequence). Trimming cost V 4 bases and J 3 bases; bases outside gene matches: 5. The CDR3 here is CASSLWGGAAETLYF. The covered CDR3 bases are TGTGCCAGCAGTCTCTGGGGGGGCGCGGCAGAAACGCTGTAT.

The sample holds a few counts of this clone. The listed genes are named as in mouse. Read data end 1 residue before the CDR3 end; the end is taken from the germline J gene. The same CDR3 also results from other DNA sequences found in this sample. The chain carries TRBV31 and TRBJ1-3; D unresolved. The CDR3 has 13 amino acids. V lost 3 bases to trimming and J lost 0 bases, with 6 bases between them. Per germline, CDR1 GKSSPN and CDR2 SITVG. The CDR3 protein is CAWSPNSGNTLYF. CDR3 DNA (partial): TGTGCCTGGAGCCCGAATTCTGGAAATACGCTCTAT.

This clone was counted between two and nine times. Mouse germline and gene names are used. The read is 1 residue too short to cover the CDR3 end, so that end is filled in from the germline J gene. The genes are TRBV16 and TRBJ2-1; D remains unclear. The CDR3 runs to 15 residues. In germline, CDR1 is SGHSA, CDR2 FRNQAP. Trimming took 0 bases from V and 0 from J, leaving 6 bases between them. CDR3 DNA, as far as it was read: TGTGCAAGCAGCTTAGACGGGGTTAACTATGCTGAGCAGTTC. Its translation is CASSLDGVNYAEQF. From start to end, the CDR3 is CASSLDGVNYAEQFF.

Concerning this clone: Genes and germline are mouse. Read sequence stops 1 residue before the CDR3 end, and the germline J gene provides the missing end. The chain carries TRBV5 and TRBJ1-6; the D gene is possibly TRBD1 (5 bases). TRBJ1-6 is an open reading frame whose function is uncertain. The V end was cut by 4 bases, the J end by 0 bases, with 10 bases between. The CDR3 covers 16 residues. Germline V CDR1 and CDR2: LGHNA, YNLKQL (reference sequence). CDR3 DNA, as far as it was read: TGTGCCAGCAGCCCCCGGACAAATTCCTATAATTCGCCCCTCTAC. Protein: CASSPRTNSYNSPLY. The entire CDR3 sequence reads CASSPRTNSYNSPLYF.

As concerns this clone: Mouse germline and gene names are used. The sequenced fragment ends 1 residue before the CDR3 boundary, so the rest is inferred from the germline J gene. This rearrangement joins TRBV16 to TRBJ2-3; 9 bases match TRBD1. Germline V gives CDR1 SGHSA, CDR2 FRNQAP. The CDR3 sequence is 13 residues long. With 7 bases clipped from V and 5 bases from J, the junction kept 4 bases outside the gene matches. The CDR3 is CASNRGREETLYF. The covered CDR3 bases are TGTGCAAGCAACAGGGGGCGAGAAGAAACGCTGTAT.

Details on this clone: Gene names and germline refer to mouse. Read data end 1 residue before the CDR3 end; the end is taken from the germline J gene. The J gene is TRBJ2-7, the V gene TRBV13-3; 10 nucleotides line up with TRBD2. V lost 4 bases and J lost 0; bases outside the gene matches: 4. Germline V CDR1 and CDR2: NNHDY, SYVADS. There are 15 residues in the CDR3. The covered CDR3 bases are TGTGCCAGCAGTAGGGACTGGGGTAGCTCCTATGAACAGTAC. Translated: CASSRDWGSSYEQY. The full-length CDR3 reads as CASSRDWGSSYEQYF.

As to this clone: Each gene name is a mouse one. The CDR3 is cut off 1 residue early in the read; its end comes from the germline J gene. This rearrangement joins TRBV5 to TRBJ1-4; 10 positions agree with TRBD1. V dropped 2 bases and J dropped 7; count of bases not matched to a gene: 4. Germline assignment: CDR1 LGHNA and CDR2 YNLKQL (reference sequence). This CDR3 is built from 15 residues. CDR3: CASSQRGQGTERLFF. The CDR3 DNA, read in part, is TGTGCCAGCAGCCAAAGGGGACAGGGGACCGAAAGATTATTT.

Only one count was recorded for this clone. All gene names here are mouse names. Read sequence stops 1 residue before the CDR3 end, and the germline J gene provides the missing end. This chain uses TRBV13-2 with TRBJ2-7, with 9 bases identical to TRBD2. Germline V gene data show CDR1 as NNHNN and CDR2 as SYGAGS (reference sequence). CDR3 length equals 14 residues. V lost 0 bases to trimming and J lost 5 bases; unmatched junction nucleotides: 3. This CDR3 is CASGDVLGGDEQYF. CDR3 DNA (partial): TGTGCCAGCGGTGATGTCCTGGGGGGGGATGAACAGTAC.

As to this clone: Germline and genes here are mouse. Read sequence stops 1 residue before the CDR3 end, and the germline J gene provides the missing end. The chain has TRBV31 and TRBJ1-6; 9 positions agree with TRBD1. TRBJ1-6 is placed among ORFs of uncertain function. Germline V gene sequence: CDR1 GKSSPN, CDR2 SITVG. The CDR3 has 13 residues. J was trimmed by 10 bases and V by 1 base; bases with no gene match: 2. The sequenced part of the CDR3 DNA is TGTGCCTGGAGTCGACAGGGGGGATCGCCCCTCTAC. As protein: CAWSRQGGSPLY. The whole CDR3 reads CAWSRQGGSPLYF.

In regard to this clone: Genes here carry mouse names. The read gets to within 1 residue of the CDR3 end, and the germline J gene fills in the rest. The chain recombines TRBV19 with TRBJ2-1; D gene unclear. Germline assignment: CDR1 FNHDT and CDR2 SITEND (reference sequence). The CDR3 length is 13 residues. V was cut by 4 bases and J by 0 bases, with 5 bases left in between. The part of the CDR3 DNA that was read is TGTGCCAGCAGTTGGAATAACTATGCTGAGCAGTTC. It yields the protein CASSWNNYAEQF. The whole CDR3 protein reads CASSWNNYAEQFF.

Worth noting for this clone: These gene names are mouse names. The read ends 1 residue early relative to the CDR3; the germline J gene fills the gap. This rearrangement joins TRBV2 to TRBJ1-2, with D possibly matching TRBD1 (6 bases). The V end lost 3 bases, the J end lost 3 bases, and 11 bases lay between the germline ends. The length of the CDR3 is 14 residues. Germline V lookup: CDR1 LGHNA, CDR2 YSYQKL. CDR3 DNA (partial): TGTGCCAGCAGCCAGGTCAGGGGAGACTCCGACTACACC. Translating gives CASSQVRGDSDYT. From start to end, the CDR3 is CASSQVRGDSDYTF. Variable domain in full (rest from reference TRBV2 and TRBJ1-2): DPKIIQKPKYLVAVTGSEKILICEQYLGHNAMYWYRQSAKKPLEFMFSYSYQKLMDNQTASSRFQPQSSKKNHLDLQITALKPDDSATYFCASSQVRGDSDYTFGSGTRLLVI.

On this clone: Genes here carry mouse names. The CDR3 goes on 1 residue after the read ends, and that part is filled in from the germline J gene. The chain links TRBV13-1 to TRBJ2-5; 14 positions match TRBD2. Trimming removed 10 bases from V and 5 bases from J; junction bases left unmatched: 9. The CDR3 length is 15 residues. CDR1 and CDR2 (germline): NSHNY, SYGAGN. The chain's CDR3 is CAASGTGGAGDTQYF. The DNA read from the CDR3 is TGTGCCGCCTCCGGGACTGGGGGGGCAGGAGACACCCAGTAC.

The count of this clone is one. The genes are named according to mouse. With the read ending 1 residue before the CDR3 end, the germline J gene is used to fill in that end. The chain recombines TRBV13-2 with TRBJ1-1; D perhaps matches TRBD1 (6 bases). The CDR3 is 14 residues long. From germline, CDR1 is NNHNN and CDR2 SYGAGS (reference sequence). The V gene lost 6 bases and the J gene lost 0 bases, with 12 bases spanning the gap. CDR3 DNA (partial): TGTGCCAGCGCCCCACAGGGTGCAAACACAGAAGTCTTC. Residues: CASAPQGANTEVF. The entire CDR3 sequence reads CASAPQGANTEVFF.

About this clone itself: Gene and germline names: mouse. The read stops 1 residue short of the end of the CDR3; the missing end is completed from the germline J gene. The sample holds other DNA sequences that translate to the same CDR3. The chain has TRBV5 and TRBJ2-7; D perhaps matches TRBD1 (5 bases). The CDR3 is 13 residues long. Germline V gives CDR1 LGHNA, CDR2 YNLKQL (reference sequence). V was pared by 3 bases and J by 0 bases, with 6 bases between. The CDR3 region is CASSQDISYEQYF. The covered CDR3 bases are TGTGCCAGCAGCCAGGACATCTCCTATGAACAGTAC.

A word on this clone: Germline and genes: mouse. The CDR3 bases that were read are TGCACCTGCAGTGCGGACACCTATAATTCGCCCCTCTAC. Translation: CTCSADTYNSPLY. The full CDR3 sequence reads CTCSADTYNSPLYF. V and J are TRBV1 and TRBJ1-6, with D possibly being TRBD1 (5 bases). The read gets to within 1 residue of the CDR3 end, and the germline J gene fills in the rest. TRBJ1-6 is an ORF, and what it does is uncertain. This CDR3 region has 14 residues. Trimming pared 3 bases from V and 2 bases from J, leaving 5 bases between. Germline CDR1 NSQYPW, CDR2 LRSPGD (reference sequence).

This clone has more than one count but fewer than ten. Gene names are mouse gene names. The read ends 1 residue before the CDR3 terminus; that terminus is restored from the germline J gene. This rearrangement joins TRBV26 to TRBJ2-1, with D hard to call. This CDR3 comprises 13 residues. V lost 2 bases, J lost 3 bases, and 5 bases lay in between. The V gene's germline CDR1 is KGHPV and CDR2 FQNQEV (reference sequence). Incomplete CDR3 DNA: TGTGCCAGCAGTCTGAACACCTATGCTGAGCAGTTC. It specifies CASSLNTYAEQF. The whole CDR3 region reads CASSLNTYAEQFF.

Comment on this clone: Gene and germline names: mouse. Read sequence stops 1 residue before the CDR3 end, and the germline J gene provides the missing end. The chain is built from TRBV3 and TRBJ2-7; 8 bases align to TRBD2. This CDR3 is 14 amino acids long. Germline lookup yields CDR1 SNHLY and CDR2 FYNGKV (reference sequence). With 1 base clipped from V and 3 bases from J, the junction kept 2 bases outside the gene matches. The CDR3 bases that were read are TGTGCCAGCAGCTTAGACTGGGGGATCTATGAACAGTAC. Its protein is CASSLDWGIYEQY. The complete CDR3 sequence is CASSLDWGIYEQYF.

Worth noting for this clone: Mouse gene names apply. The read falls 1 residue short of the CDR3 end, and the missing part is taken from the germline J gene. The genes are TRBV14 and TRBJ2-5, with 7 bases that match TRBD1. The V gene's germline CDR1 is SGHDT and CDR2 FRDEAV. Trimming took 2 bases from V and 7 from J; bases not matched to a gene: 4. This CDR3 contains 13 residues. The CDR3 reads CASSLQGLYTQYF. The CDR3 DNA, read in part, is TGTGCCAGCAGTTTACAGGGGTTGTACACCCAGTAC.

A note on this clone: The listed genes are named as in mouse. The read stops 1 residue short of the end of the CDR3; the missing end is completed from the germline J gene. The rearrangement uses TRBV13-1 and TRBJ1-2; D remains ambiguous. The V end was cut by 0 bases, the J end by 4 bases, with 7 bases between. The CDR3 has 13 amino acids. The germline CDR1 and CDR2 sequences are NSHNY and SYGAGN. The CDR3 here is CASSDATASDYTF. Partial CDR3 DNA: TGTGCCAGCAGTGATGCAACAGCCTCCGACTACACC.

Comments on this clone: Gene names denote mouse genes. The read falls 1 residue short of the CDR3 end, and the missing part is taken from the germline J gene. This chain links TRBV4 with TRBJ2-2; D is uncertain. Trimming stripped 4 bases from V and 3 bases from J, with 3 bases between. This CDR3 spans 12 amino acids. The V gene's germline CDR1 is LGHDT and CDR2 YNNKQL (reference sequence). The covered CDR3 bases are TGTGCCAGCAGCTTCTACACCGGGCAGCTCTAC. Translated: CASSFYTGQLY. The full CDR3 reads CASSFYTGQLYF.